These T cell receptor beta chains were read from a single sample in a study of cytomegalovirus exposure and HLA in healthy donors. Sequencing was performed with immunoSEQ multiplex PCR; in TCRdb, only in-frame clones are kept and a portion is missing. The record lists 150,000 to 200,000 clones, of which the ten most abundant hold approximately 0.8%. The material sequenced was PBMCs. The receptors here all came from a woman aged 18-30 years in good health and CMV-seropositive. The CDR3 runs from the conserved cysteine through the conserved F or W. D genes are given only for firm matches.

J,length,D,V,CDR3,DNA
TRBJ1-1,17,-,TRBV5-8,CASSQFRGRRVNTEAFF,TGTGCCAGCAGCCAATTTCGAGGGCGGCGGGTGAACACTGAAGCTTTCTTT
TRBJ2-2,14,-,TRBV5-1,CASSLDSNTGELFF,TGCGCCAGCAGCTTGGACTCAAACACCGGGGAGCTGTTTTTT
TRBJ2-5,12,-,TRBV9,CASSAGQETQYF,TGTGCCAGCAGCGCGGGACAAGAGACCCAGTACTTC
TRBJ2-1,11,TRBD2,TRBV5-1,CASGGGNEQFF,TGCGCCAGCGGCGGGGGTAATGAGCAGTTCTTC
TRBJ2-7,14,-,TRBV19,CASSPLVAPYEQYF,TGTGCCAGTAGTCCCCTCGTAGCTCCCTACGAGCAGTACTTC
TRBJ2-5,14,-,TRBV5-8,CASSLAGSRGTQYF,TGTGCCAGCAGCTTGGCAGGCAGTCGGGGGACCCAGTACTTC
TRBJ1-4,14,-,TRBV5-4,CASSFKAGDEKLFF,TGTGCCAGCAGCTTTAAGGCAGGGGACGAAAAACTGTTTTTT
TRBJ1-3,13,TRBD1,TRBV11-2,CASTLTGANTIYF,TGTGCCAGCACTCTGACAGGGGCAAACACCATATATTTT
TRBJ2-2,19,-,TRBV5-1,CASSLEDQRAGAVNGELFF,TGCGCCAGCAGCTTGGAAGACCAACGGGCGGGGGCGGTGAACGGGGAGCTGTTTTTT
TRBJ2-1,17,TRBD2,TRBV27,CASSSPIAGGSYNEQFF,TGTGCCAGCAGTTCCCCTATAGCGGGAGGCTCCTACAATGAGCAGTTCTTC
TRBJ1-2,15,TRBD1,TRBV10-3,CAISDPTGESYGYTF,TGTGCCATCAGTGACCCGACAGGGGAGAGCTATGGCTACACCTTC
TRBJ1-5,13,TRBD1,TRBV7-3,CASSADRDQPQHF,TGTGCCAGCAGCGCGGACAGGGACCAGCCCCAGCATTTT
TRBJ2-7,14,TRBD2,TRBV6-5,CASSYREGESEQYF,TGTGCCAGCAGTTACAGGGAGGGTGAGAGCGAGCAGTACTTC
TRBJ1-2,16,-,TRBV6-5,CASSYSFRRNNYGYTF,TGTGCCAGCAGTTACTCGTTCAGGAGGAATAACTATGGCTACACCTTC
TRBJ1-2,14,TRBD1,TRBV7-9,CASSLTGMNYGYTF,TGTGCCAGCAGCCTGACAGGGATGAACTATGGCTACACCTTC
TRBJ1-3,17,-,TRBV7-9,CASSLLFGGDSGNTIYF,TGTGCCAGCAGCCTACTGTTTGGGGGGGACTCTGGAAACACCATATATTTT
TRBJ2-1,16,-,TRBV10-3,CAISPLAPSSYNEQFF,TGTGCCATCAGTCCTCTAGCACCGAGCTCCTACAATGAGCAGTTCTTC
TRBJ2-7,14,TRBD1,TRBV2,CASSYTGDSYEQYF,TGTGCCAGCAGTTACACAGGGGACTCCTACGAGCAGTACTTC
TRBJ2-5,15,-,TRBV9,CASSVVGGGGETQYF,TGTGCCAGCAGCGTAGTAGGAGGGGGGGGAGAGACCCAGTACTTC
TRBJ2-7,14,-,TRBV4-3,CASSQEVSGYEQYF,TGCGCCAGCAGCCAAGAAGTCAGTGGCTACGAGCAGTACTTC
TRBJ1-2,14,-,TRBV5-4,CASSPPSGSYGYTF,TGTGCCAGCAGCCCTCCTTCGGGGAGCTATGGCTACACCTTC
TRBJ1-1,15,TRBD1,TRBV9,CASSVGTGERAEAFF,TGTGCCAGCAGCGTAGGAACAGGGGAGAGGGCTGAAGCTTTCTTT
TRBJ2-7,14,-,TRBV30,CAWSVHGLYYEQYF,TGTGCCTGGAGTGTACACGGACTATACTACGAGCAGTACTTC
TRBJ2-7,14,TRBD1,TRBV29-1,CSVRSGTGGYEQYF,TGCAGCGTACGATCCGGGACAGGGGGCTACGAGCAGTACTTC
TRBJ1-1,12,-,TRBV2,CASIRVNTEAFF,TGTGCCAGCATTCGCGTGAACACTGAAGCTTTCTTT
TRBJ1-4,14,-,TRBV5-4,CASSLDAKEQKLFF,TGTGCCAGCAGCCTCGACGCCAAGGAGCAAAAACTGTTTTTT
TRBJ2-7,13,-,TRBV7-9,CASSSDTFYEQYF,TGTGCCAGCAGCTCGGACACCTTTTACGAGCAGTACTTC